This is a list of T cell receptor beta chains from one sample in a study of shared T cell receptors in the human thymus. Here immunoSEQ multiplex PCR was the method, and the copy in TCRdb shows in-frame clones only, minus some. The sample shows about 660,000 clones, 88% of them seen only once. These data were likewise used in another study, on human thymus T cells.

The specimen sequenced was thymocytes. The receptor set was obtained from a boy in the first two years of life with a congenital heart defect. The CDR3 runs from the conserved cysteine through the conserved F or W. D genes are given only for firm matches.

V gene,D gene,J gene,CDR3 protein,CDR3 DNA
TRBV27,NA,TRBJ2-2,CASSLVGAGELFF,TGTGCCAGCAGTTTAGTCGGGGCCGGGGAGCTGTTTTTT
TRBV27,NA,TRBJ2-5,CASRPWRGSQETQYF,TGTGCCAGCAGGCCCTGGAGGGGATCCCAAGAGACCCAGTACTTC
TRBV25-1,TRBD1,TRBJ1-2,CASSERGTGPNGYTF,TGTGCCAGCAGTGAAAGGGGGACAGGGCCCAATGGCTACACCTTC
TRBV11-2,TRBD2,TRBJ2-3,CASSWVTSGRADTQYF,TGTGCCAGCAGCTGGGTAACTAGCGGGAGGGCAGATACGCAGTATTTT
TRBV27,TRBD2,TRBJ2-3,CASSIAGGMTSTDTQYF,TGTGCCAGCAGCATAGCGGGAGGGATGACTAGCACAGATACGCAGTATTTT
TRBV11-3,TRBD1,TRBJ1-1,CASSTSTGVTEAFF,TGTGCCAGCAGCACCTCGACAGGGGTCACTGAAGCTTTCTTT
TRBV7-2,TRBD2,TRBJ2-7,CASSLALAGGPGEQYF,TGTGCCAGCAGCTTAGCGCTTGCGGGAGGGCCTGGCGAGCAGTACTTC
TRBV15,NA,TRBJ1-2,CATSLSGGRDGYTF,TGTGCCACCAGCCTTTCGGGGGGCCGGGATGGCTACACCTTC
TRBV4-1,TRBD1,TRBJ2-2,CASSHMRTGRTGELFF,TGCGCCAGCAGCCACATGAGGACAGGGCGGACCGGGGAGCTGTTTTTT
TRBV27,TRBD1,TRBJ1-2,CASRNDRGGYGYTF,TGTGCCAGCAGGAATGACAGGGGTGGCTATGGCTACACCTTC
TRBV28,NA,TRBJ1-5,CASSPRTERSNQPQHF,TGTGCCAGCAGTCCCCGGACAGAAAGGAGCAATCAGCCCCAGCATTTT